This T cell receptor (beta chain) was identified in a study of blood T cells in healthy people across ages. General study points: No one knew whether donors had CMV, which possibly confounded expanded clonotype changes.

Using a J-beta primer mix together with a sample-barcoded 5' primer, a second PCR was run for roughly 6 to 12 cycles. Samples each returned at least 2.5 million CDR3-containing paired-end reads. TCRdb used MiXCR to reprocess the 5' RACE reads, holding one entry per CDR3 protein. The sample shows over 750,000 distinct CDR3 sequences, roughly 25% of them seen only once. This clonotype occurred a few times. Its antigen is currently unknown. This sample also appeared in a second study, on T cells of mothers and their children. This second study says: Using around 1.4 ug per 15 ul, all extracted RNA underwent cDNA synthesis.

Sequenced: blood. This TCR derives from a boy aged 5 to 17 in good health.

CDR3 sequence: CASSFSGGTSYEQYF. The CDR3 nucleotides are TGCGCCAGCAGCTTCAGCGGGGGTACCTCCTACGAGCAGTACTTC. J is TRBJ2-7 and V is TRBV5-1; 8 bases fit TRBD2. Germline V gene sequence: CDR1 SGHRS, CDR2 YFSETQ. The CDR3 sequence is 15 residues long. V lost 2 bases and J lost 0; bases outside the gene matches: 4. Variable domain in full (rest from reference TRBV5-1 and TRBJ2-7): KAGVTQTPRYLIKTRGQQVTLSCSPISGHRSVSWYQQTPGQGLQFLFEYFSETQRNKGNFPGRFSGRQFSNSRSEMNVSTLELGDSALYLCASSFSGGTSYEQYFGPGTRLTVT.